This T cell receptor beta chain was obtained from a study of blood T cells in healthy people across ages. Study-wide results and caveats: Measured against age, TCR beta diversity per million T cells decreased in a roughly linear manner. Among long-lived donors, naive CD4+ cells were more numerous and diversity higher than in aged donors.

To note about this clonotype: As yet, its antigen is unknown. The junction does not match germline at one end; this may be a read error.

The authors ran a second PCR of about 7 to 11 cycles using a sample-barcoded 5' primer and a J-beta primer mix. A template-switch adaptor containing 12 random nucleotides labeled each cDNA molecule. Each CDR3 protein is one row after TCRdb ran MiXCR on the 5' RACE reads. The sample records around 580,000 distinct CDR3 sequences, 45% to 55% being singletons. Donors each provided 7.5 to 10 milliliters of peripheral blood. The sequence derives from an older man in good health. The sequenced sample was blood.

The CDR3 loop reads CANSEQGKAFF. The CDR3 nucleotides are TGTGCCAACAGCGAACAGGGCAAAGCTTTCTTT. The chain has TRBV3-1 and TRBJ1-1; a possible D gene is TRBD1 (6 bases). This CDR3 has 11 residues. CDR1 and CDR2 (germline): LGHDT, YNNKEL (reference sequence).